These 22 T cell receptor beta chains were all obtained from the same sample, sequenced in a study of control samples from healthy donors and cancer patients. Assay: immunoSEQ multiplex PCR; the TCRdb copy retains only in-frame clones and omits some. The repertoire holds more than 150,000 clones, approximately 93% seen once, with 2% to 2.5% in the top ten. Specimen: blood. These receptors were collected from a man aged 50 to 60 in good health.

The chain couples TRBV7-2 to TRBJ1-2; D is uncertain. CDR1 and CDR2 from the germline V gene are SGHTA and FQGNSA. The ends were cut back, 7 bases at V and 0 bases at J, with 15 bases in the middle. The CDR3 has 15 residues. The CDR3 region has the DNA TGTGCCAGCAACCTAGACGGACTAGCTAACTATGGCTACACCTTC. Protein: CASNLDGLANYGYTF.

The chain employs TRBV5-1 and TRBJ1-6; D is perhaps TRBD1 (5 bases). Trimming stripped 1 base from V and 7 bases from J, with 9 bases between. Germline V CDR1 and CDR2: SGHRS, YFSETQ. The CDR3 is 14 residues long. CDR3 sequence reads: CASSLSGQNSPLHF. The CDR3 DNA is TGCGCCAGCAGCTTGTCGGGGCAAAATTCACCCCTCCACTTT.

The gene calls are TRBV19 and TRBJ2-5; no reliable D call. CDR1 is LNHDA, CDR2 SQIVND, per germline (reference sequence). The CDR3 consists of 14 residues. Trimming pared 3 bases from V and 0 bases from J, leaving 8 bases between. The CDR3 region has the DNA TGTGCCAGTAGTATGCGCGGCAACCAAGAGACCCAGTACTTC. Protein product: CASSMRGNQETQYF.

This chain joins TRBV18 and TRBJ1-4; no definite D call. Trimming left V 2 bases short and J 4 bases short, with 8 bases between. This CDR3 spans 14 amino acids. CDR1 and CDR2 (germline): KGHSH, LQKENI. CDR3 nucleotide sequence: TGTGCCAGCTCACCAGGGAGGAGTAATGAAAAACTGTTTTTT. It is translated as CASSPGRSNEKLFF. Full variable domain (outside the CDR3, taken from reference TRBV18 and TRBJ1-4): NAGVMQNPRHLVRRRGQEARLRCSPMKGHSHVYWYRQLPEEGLKFMVYLQKENIIDESGMPKERFSAEFPKEGPSILRIQQVVRGDSAAYFCASSPGRSNEKLFFGSGTQLSVL.

This clone was seen only once. This sequence joins TRBV5-1 and TRBJ2-6, with a tentative D call TRBD2 (5 bases). V shed 0 bases and J shed 0 bases, with 7 bases lying between them. Per the germline V gene, CDR1 is SGHRS and CDR2 is YFSETQ. This CDR3 contains 16 residues. The CDR3 region is CASSLEEVSGANVLTF. CDR3 coding DNA: TGCGCCAGCAGCTTGGAGGAGGTCTCTGGGGCCAACGTCCTGACTTTC.

The CDR3 sequence is CASSLVRGANTGELFF. CDR3 in DNA: TGTGCCAGCAGCTTAGTCAGGGGAGCAAACACCGGGGAGCTGTTTTTT. This rearrangement joins TRBV7-9 to TRBJ2-2; weak D call: TRBD1 (6 bases). Trimming removed 1 base at V and 2 bases at J, with 11 bases between. This CDR3 has 16 amino acids. CDR1 and CDR2 (germline): SEHNR, FQNEAQ (reference sequence).

CDR3 DNA: TGTGCCAGCAGTGAGGCCTATAGGGAGCAGTACTTC. Its translation is CASSEAYREQYF. V is TRBV6-1 and J is TRBJ2-7; no clear D gene. Per the germline V gene, CDR1 is MNHNS and CDR2 is SASEGT. CDR3 length: 12 residues. V was shortened by 3 bases and J by 7 bases, with 10 bases between the two germline ends.

The rearrangement links TRBV5-6 to TRBJ1-2, with 7 nucleotides matching TRBD1. CDR3 length: 14 amino acids. Losses at the gene ends were 4 bases for V and 5 bases for J; bases not matched to a gene: 8. The germline gives CDR1 SGHDT, CDR2 YYEEEE. The CDR3: CASSADRAGYGYTF. CDR3 in DNA: TGTGCCAGCAGCGCCGACAGGGCGGGATATGGCTACACCTTC.

V usage is TRBV6-5 and J usage is TRBJ2-7; D is undetermined. Trimming shortened V by 8 bases and J by 9 bases, and 14 bases separated the two germline ends. Germline CDR1 is MNHEY and CDR2 is SVGAGI. The CDR3 has 11 amino acids. CDR3 sequence: CASLGATGQYF. CDR3 DNA: TGTGCCAGCCTTGGTGCTACGGGGCAGTACTTC.

The J gene is TRBJ1-5, the V gene TRBV19; a weak D match, TRBD1 (6 bases). The CDR3 totals 14 residues. Trimming removed 6 bases from V and 6 bases from J, with 15 bases in between. Per the germline V gene, CDR1 is LNHDA and CDR2 is SQIVND (reference sequence). The DNA of the CDR3 is TGTGCCAGTAGGAATACAGGGCCGGGTCAGCCCCAGCATTTT. Residues: CASRNTGPGQPQHF.

CDR3 amino acids: CASPAESPSSYNEQFF. For the CDR3, the DNA is TGTGCCAGCCCAGCTGAAAGTCCCAGCTCCTACAATGAGCAGTTCTTC. The chain has TRBV7-9 and TRBJ2-1, with unresolved D. The CDR3 is made up of 16 amino acids. V lost 8 bases, J lost 0 bases, and 17 bases lay in between. The germline V gene has CDR1 SEHNR and CDR2 FQNEAQ (reference sequence).

J is TRBJ2-5 and V is TRBV11-2; a weak D match, TRBD1 (7 bases). Trimming removed 4 bases at V and 5 bases at J, with 17 bases between. CDR1 and CDR2 from the germline V gene are SGHAT and FQNNGV. This CDR3 has 15 amino acids. The CDR3 DNA reads TGTGCCAGCAGCTGGAATTGGAGGGGGCAGGAGACCCAGTACTTC. Translating gives CASSWNWRGQETQYF.

This clone was seen just once. The chain employs TRBV28 and TRBJ2-3; 12 bases match TRBD1. After removal of 6 bases from V and 9 bases from J, the junction contained 4 bases not matched to a gene. CDR1 MDHEN and CDR2 SYDVKM come from the germline V gene. The CDR3 runs to 13 residues. The CDR3 nucleotides read TGTGCCAGCAGAACCGGGACAGGGGGCACGCAGTATTTT. This encodes CASRTGTGGTQYF.

The rearrangement joins TRBV10-1 to TRBJ1-1, with D perhaps matching TRBD1 (5 bases). In germline, CDR1 is WNHNN, CDR2 SYGVQD (reference sequence). With 10 bases removed from V and 0 bases from J, the gap between germline ends came to 27 bases. The CDR3 covers 18 residues. The CDR3 is CAISGTVSLWDLNTEAFF. CDR3 nucleotides: TGCGCCATCTCAGGGACCGTGAGTCTCTGGGACCTGAACACTGAAGCTTTCTTT.

This clone turned up a few times. CDR3 nucleotide sequence: TGTGCCAGCAGCCCGGGGGACAGGGGGAATTCACCCCTCCACTTT. This codes for CASSPGDRGNSPLHF. The chain recombines TRBV11-2 with TRBJ1-6; 11 bases fit TRBD1. CDR3 length: 15 residues. J gave up 7 bases and V 5 bases, and 4 bases lay outside the gene matches. Germline V gene sequence: CDR1 SGHAT, CDR2 FQNNGV.

The CDR3 DNA reads as TGTGCCAGTAGTATCACAGATACGCAGTATTTT. Its protein product is CASSITDTQYF. This chain joins TRBV19 and TRBJ2-3; D gene uncertain. V was trimmed by 3 bases and J by 2 bases, leaving 0 bases between them. Germline V gene sequence: CDR1 LNHDA, CDR2 SQIVND (reference sequence). The CDR3 runs to 11 residues.

The gene calls are TRBV3-1 (or the pseudogene TRBV3-2) and TRBJ2-1; 8 bases map to TRBD2. From germline, CDR1 is LGHDT and CDR2 YNNKEL (reference sequence). V shed 3 bases, J shed 0 bases, and the junction held 10 bases outside the gene matches. The CDR3 runs 18 residues. The DNA of the CDR3 is TGTGCCAGCAGCCATCCCCAGGGCAGCGGGAGCTCCTACAATGAGCAGTTCTTC. Amino acids: CASSHPQGSGSSYNEQFF.

This rearrangement joins TRBV29-1 to TRBJ1-1; the D is unclear. The CDR3 is 12 amino acids. V was shortened by 6 bases and J by 6 bases, with 14 bases between the two germline ends. CDR1 and CDR2 from the germline V gene are SQVTM and ANQGSEA. CDR3 loop: CSVAAGRSEAFF. CDR3 DNA sequence: TGCAGCGTCGCTGCTGGTCGATCTGAAGCTTTCTTT.

The J gene is TRBJ1-1, the V gene TRBV5-1; TRBD1 is a possible D gene (5 bases). This CDR3 has 15 amino acids. Trimming removed 4 bases at V and 4 bases at J, with 17 bases between. CDR1 is SGHRS and CDR2 is YFSETQ in the germline V gene. This CDR3 reads CASSLGVVGGTEAFF. As DNA, the CDR3 is TGCGCCAGCAGCCTGGGGGTGGTCGGTGGCACTGAAGCTTTCTTT.

V usage is TRBV9 and J usage is TRBJ2-3; D is tentatively TRBD1 or TRBD2 (5 bases each). Between the trimmed V and J ends, which lost 0 bases and 3 bases, there was a span of 11 bases. This CDR3 spans 15 amino acids. The V gene's germline CDR1 is SGDLS and CDR2 YYNGEE. As DNA, the CDR3 is TGTGCCAGCAGCGTAGATCAGTGGGGGACAGATACGCAGTATTTT. As protein: CASSVDQWGTDTQYF. Complete variable domain (other parts from reference TRBV9 and TRBJ2-3): DSGVTQTPKHLITATGQRVTLRCSPRSGDLSVYWYQQSLDQGLQFLIQYYNGEERAKGNILERFSAQQFPDLHSELNLSSLELGDSALYFCASSVDQWGTDTQYFGPGTRLTVL.

The chain couples TRBV21-1 to TRBJ2-3; the table gives TRBD2 as D, unverified against the DNA. TRBV21-1 is a known pseudogene. The CDR3 consists of 14 residues. The CDR3 DNA sequence: TGTGCCAGCAGCAAGACGGGGGGTTCAGATACGCAGTATTTT. This gives the protein CASSKTGGSDTQYF.

V and J are TRBV9 and TRBJ2-3; D is possibly TRBD2 (5 bases). V shed 6 bases and J shed 1 base, with 6 bases lying between them. The germline gives CDR1 SGDLS, CDR2 YYNGEE. This CDR3 contains 12 residues. The CDR3 coding sequence is TGTGCCAGCACGCGGGGCACAGATACGCAGTATTTT. Translating gives CASTRGTDTQYF. Together with reference TRBV9 and TRBJ2-3, the CDR3 gives the full variable domain: DSGVTQTPKHLITATGQRVTLRCSPRSGDLSVYWYQQSLDQGLQFLIQYYNGEERAKGNILERFSAQQFPDLHSELNLSSLELGDSALYFCASTRGTDTQYFGPGTRLTVL.